The following is a T cell receptor (beta chain) sequence with its context. V was cut by 5 bases and J by 0 bases, with 13 bases left in between. Germline V gene sequence: CDR1 MDHEN, CDR2 SYDVKM. The CDR3 runs to 16 residues. Cohort placement rested on clinical history that participants reported themselves. Recovery meant two consecutive negative NP/OP PCR tests, professional clearance, or resolved symptoms. Per the original methods: Scientists estimated how many nucleated cells there were by amplifying reference gene primers. Generated by immunoSEQ multiplex PCR, the TCRdb table keeps only in-frame clones and is missing some. The DNA gave D and trimming, while V, J and clone size come from that table. Of some 330,000 clones detected, about 87% appear once; the ten largest clones hold 5%. The data stem from a study of blood T cell repertoires in COVID-19. Looking at the study overall: T cells, B-cell-depleted T cells, or PBMCs provided the cDNA or gDNA that served as material.

The chain links TRBV28 to TRBJ2-2; the D gene is possibly TRBD2 (6 bases). The TCR comes from a man aged 30 to 45 who had recovered from COVID-19. Sample: PBMCs or T cells enriched from blood (not recorded which). The CDR3 sequence: CASSTQDYPNTGELFF. The CDR3 bases are TGTGCCAGCAGTACTCAGGACTACCCGAACACCGGGGAGCTGTTTTTT. Full variable domain (remainder filled in from reference TRBV28 and TRBJ2-2): DVKVTQSSRYLVKRTGEKVFLECVQDMDHENMFWYRQDPGLGLRLIYFSYDVKMKEKGDIPEGYSVSREKKERFSLILESASTNQTSMYLCASSTQDYPNTGELFFGEGSRLTVL.